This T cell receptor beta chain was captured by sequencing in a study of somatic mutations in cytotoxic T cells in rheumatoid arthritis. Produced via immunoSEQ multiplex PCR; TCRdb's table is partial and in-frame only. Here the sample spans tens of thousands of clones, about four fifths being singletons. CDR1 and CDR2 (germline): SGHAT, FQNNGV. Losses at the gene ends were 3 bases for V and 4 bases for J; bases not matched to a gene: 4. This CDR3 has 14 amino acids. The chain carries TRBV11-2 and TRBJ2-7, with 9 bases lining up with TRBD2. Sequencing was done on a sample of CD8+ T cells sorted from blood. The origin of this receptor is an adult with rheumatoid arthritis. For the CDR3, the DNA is TGTGCCAGCAGCTTGAGCGGGAGGCCTTACGAGCAGTACTTC. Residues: CASSLSGRPYEQYF.